This T cell receptor (beta chain) was retrieved from a study of blood T cell repertoires in COVID-19. Study-wide background: Material from acute and convalescent COVID-19 was sourced from the United States, Italy and Spain. From T cells, B-cell-depleted T cells, or PBMCs came the material, which was cDNA or gDNA.

Deletions cut 9 bases from V and 4 bases from J, with 15 bases between. This CDR3 is built from 14 residues. The germline V gene has CDR1 LNHDA and CDR2 SQIVND (reference sequence). Original analysis: Researchers report that nucleated cell counts were estimated from reference gene primer amplification. Assay used: immunoSEQ multiplex PCR; TCRdb lists only in-frame clones, some missing. V, J and clone size were drawn from that table, and D and trimming were deduced from the DNA. The sample lists roughly 150,000 clones; roughly 80% were seen once. Contact with a PCR-confirmed or clinician-diagnosed COVID-19 case occurred within 2 weeks of entry.

The clonotype was recovered from a woman under 30 who had been exposed to COVID-19. Source material: PBMCs or T cells enriched from blood (not recorded which). This chain joins TRBV19 and TRBJ2-2, with D tentatively TRBD2 (5 bases). Here the CDR3 reads CASKRAAATGELFF. CDR3 DNA sequence: TGTGCCAGCAAGAGGGCGGCAGCCACCGGGGAGCTGTTTTTT.